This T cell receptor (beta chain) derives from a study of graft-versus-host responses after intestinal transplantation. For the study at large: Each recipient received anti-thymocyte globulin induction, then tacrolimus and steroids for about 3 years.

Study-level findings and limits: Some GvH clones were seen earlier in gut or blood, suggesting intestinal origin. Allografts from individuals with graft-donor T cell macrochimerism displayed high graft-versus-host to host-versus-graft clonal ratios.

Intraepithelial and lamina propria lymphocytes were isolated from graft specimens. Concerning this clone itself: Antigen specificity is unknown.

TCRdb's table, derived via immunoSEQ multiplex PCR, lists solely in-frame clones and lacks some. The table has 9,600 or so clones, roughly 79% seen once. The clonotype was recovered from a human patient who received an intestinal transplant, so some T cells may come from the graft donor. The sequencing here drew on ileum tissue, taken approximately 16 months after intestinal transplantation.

In DNA form, the CDR3 reads TGTGCCAGCAGTTACGTAGCGGCTTACTCCTACGAGCAGTACTTC. This codes for CASSYVAAYSYEQYF. V usage is TRBV6-6 and J usage is TRBJ2-7; maybe TRBD2 (6 bases). V lost 2 bases and J 0 bases, leaving 11 bases between the germline ends. Germline V lookup: CDR1 MNHNY, CDR2 SVGAGI (reference sequence). The CDR3 has 15 amino acids.